These T cell receptor gamma chains were read from a single sample in a study of intestinal T cells in coeliac disease. TCRdb redid the clone calls on the multiplex PCR reads with CATT. The repertoire consists of hundreds of gamma-chain clones, with roughly 51% occurring once and the leading ten covering 15% to 20%. The source material was a duodenal biopsy. Receptors were obtained from a human donor with celiac disease. The CDR3 runs from the conserved cysteine through the conserved F or W. Expanded clones get a size class; other rows say once, few or many, or leave the size out.

V gene	clone size	J gene	CDR3 DNA	CDR3 protein
TRGV2	NA	TRGJ1/TRGJ2	TGTGCCACCTGGGATCGGGCCTTATTAATAAAGAAACTCTTT	CATWDRALLIKKLF
TRGV2	NA	TRGJP1	TGTGCCACCTTCGTCCATTGGTTCAAGATATTT	CATFVHWFKIF
TRGV2	large	TRGJ1/TRGJ2	TGTGCCACCCGTTATAAGAAACTCTTT	CATRYKKLF
TRGV2	NA	TRGJP1	TGTGCCACCTGGGACGGGCCGGTCACTGGTTGGTTCAAGATATTT	CATWDGPVTGWFKIF
TRGV2	NA	TRGJP1	TGTGCCACCTGGGACGGGCTCGGGGAACCACTGGGTTGGTTCAAGATATTT	CATWDGLGEPLGWFKIF
TRGV10	NA	TRGJP1	TGTGCTGCGTGCCCCTTCACTGGTTGGTTCAAGATATTT	CAACPFTGWFKIF
TRGV10	NA	TRGJP1	TGTGCTGCGTGGGGATTATATGTGATTCCTGGTTGGTTCAAGATATTT	CAAWGLYVIPGWFKIF
TRGV8	hyperexpanded	TRGJ1/TRGJ2	TGTGCCACCTGGGATCCCCATAAGAAACTCTTT	CATWDPHKKLF
TRGV9	NA	TRGJ1/TRGJ2	TGTGCTGTGGAGGTGTATAAGAAACTCTTT	CAVEVYKKLF
TRGV3	large	TRGJ1/TRGJ2	TGTGCCACCTGGGACAGGCTTTTTTATAAGAAACTCTTT	CATWDRLFYKKLF
TRGV8	NA	TRGJP2	TGTGCCACCTGGGAAAATGGGGCTGTAGTGGGTAGTGATTGGATCAAGACGTTT	CATWENGAVVGSDWIKTF
TRGV2	large	TRGJ1/TRGJ2	TGTGCCACCTGGGACGGAAAAAAGAAACTCTTT	CATWDGKKKLF
TRGV4	NA	TRGJ1/TRGJ2	TGTGCCGACCTGGGGATGGTCGTTTATTATAAGAAACTCTTT	CADLGMVVYYKKLF
TRGV2	NA	TRGJ1/TRGJ2	TGTGCCACCTGGGACTATATAATTAATAAGAAACTCTTT	CATWDYIINKKLF
TRGV2	NA	TRGJP2	TGTGCCACCTGGGATTTGATCACAGTAGTTGATTGGATCAAGACGTTT	CATWDLITVVDWIKTF
TRGV8	NA	TRGJP2	TGTGCACCTGGGAAATGGGCTGTAGTGGGTAGTGATTGGATTAAGACGTTT	CAPGKWAVVGSDWIKTF